The text below deals with one T cell receptor (beta chain). These data originate in a study of blood T cell repertoires in COVID-19. Produced via immunoSEQ multiplex PCR; TCRdb's table is partial and in-frame only. The table includes a few hundred thousand clones, approximately 86% detected once. V was trimmed by 4 bases and J by 4 bases, leaving 8 bases between them. The CDR3 spans 12 residues. Germline CDR1 is SGHTA and CDR2 is FQGNSA. The V gene is TRBV7-2, the J gene TRBJ2-7; D perhaps matches TRBD2 (5 bases). The sequence was collected from a woman aged 70-85 years with active or convalescent COVID-19. The sequenced sample consisted of peripheral blood. The CDR3 region is CASSSGNYEQYF. The DNA for the CDR3 is TGTGCCAGCAGCTCCGGGAATTACGAGCAGTACTTC.